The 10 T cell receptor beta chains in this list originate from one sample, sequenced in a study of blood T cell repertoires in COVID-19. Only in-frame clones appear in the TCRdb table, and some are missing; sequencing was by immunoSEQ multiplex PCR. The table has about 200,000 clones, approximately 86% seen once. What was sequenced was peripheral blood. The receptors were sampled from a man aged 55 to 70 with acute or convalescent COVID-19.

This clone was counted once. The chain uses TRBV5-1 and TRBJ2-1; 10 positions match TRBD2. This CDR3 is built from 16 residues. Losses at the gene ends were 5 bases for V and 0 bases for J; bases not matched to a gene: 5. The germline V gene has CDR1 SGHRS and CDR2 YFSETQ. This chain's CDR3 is CASRESGGDSYNEQFF. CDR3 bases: TGCGCCAGCAGGGAGAGCGGGGGGGACTCCTACAATGAGCAGTTCTTC.

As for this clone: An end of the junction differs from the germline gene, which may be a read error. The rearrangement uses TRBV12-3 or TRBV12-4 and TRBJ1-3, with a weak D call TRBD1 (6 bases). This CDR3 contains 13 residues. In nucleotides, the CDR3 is TGTGTCAGCAGCCCAGGGGTTGGAAACACCATATATTTT. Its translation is CVSSPGVGNTIYF.

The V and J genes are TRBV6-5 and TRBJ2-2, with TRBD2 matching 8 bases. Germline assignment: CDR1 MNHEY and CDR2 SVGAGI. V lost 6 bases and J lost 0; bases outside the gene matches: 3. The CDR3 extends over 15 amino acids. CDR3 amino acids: CASRALAANTGELFF. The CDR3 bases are TGTGCCAGCAGAGCACTAGCGGCGAACACCGGGGAGCTGTTTTTT.

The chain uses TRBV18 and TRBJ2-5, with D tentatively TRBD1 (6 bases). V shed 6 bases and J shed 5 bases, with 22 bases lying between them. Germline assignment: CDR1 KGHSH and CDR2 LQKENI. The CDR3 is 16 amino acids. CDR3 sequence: CASSLVKAGVQETQYF. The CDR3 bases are TGTGCCAGCTCGCTGGTCAAAGCAGGGGTTCAGGAGACCCAGTACTTC.

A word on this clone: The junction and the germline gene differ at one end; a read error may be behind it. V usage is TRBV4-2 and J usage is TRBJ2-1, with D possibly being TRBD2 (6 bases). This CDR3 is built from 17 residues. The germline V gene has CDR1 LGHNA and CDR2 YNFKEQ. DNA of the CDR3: TGTGCCAGCAGCCAAGATCGGGTCGGGGGAGTCACCGCCGAGCGGTTCTTC. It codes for CASSQDRVGGVTAERFF.

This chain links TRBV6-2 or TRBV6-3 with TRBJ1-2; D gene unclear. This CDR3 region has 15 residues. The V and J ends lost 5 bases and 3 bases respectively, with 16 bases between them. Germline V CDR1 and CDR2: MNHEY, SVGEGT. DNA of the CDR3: TGTGCCAGCAGTGCGGTTGCCCTGGGAGACTATGGCTACACCTTC. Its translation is CASSAVALGDYGYTF.

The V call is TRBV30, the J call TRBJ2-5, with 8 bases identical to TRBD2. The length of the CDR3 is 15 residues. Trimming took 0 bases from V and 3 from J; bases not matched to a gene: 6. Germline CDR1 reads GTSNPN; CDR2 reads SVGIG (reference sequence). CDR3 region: CAWSVRAGGKETQYF. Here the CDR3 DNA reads TGTGCCTGGAGTGTACGGGCGGGGGGAAAAGAGACCCAGTACTTC.

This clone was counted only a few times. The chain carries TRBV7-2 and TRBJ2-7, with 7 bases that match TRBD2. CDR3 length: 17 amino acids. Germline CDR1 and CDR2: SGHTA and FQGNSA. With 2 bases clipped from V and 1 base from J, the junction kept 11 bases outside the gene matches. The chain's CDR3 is CASSLIGGDAKSYEQYF. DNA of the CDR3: TGTGCCAGCAGCTTAATTGGGGGGGACGCGAAGTCCTACGAGCAGTACTTC.

CDR3 coding DNA: TGTGCCAGCAGCGTAGAGGGTAGCGGGGGGGCCTGGGAGACCCAGTACTTC. This sequence encodes CASSVEGSGGAWETQYF. The chain is built from TRBV9 and TRBJ2-5; TRBD2 matches at 11 bases. Germline V lookup: CDR1 SGDLS, CDR2 YYNGEE. This CDR3 region has 17 residues. V shed 0 bases and J 5 bases; nucleotides not matched to a gene: 9.

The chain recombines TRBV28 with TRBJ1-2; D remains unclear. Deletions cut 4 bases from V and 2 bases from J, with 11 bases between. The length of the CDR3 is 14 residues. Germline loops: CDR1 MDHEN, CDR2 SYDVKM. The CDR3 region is CASSSQVPNYGYTF. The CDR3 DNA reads TGTGCCAGCAGTTCCCAGGTCCCGAACTATGGCTACACCTTC.